This T cell receptor beta chain stems from a study of blood T cell repertoires in COVID-19. As for the study in general: Some COVID-19 samples were acute and others convalescent; all came from the United States, Italy and Spain. The cDNA or gDNA used as material had been derived from T cells, B-cell-depleted T cells, or PBMCs.

Followed over time, Seattle patients had been enrolled while infection was active. Original data processing: From reference gene primer amplification, estimates of nucleated cell counts were derived. Sequencing was performed with immunoSEQ multiplex PCR; in TCRdb, only in-frame clones are kept and a portion is missing. The DNA was the basis for D and trimming; V, J and clone size are from that table. The data hold 85,000 to 120,000 clones, with 87% observed a single time. The J segment lost 1 base and the V segment lost 0 bases, leaving 12 bases of the junction unmatched. Germline V gives CDR1 MNHNS, CDR2 SASEGT. This CDR3 has 20 residues.

The chain couples TRBV6-1 to TRBJ1-6; 7 bases fit TRBD1. The TCR originated in a woman between 45 and 65 years old with COVID-19, enrolled during active disease. The sequenced material came from peripheral blood. CDR3 coding DNA: TGTGCCAGCAGTGAAGCGCGACAGGGACCAGGGCTTTCCTATAATTCACCCCTCCACTTT. Amino acid sequence: CASSEARQGPGLSYNSPLHF.